This TCR beta chain was retrieved from a study of shared clonotypes between healthy human individuals. This clone has a single count. Authors' processing steps: ImmunoSEQ supplied junction-only sequences lacking quality scores, so filtering was different. The protocol was immunoSEQ multiplex PCR, while the TCRdb copy is restricted to in-frame clones and leaves out a portion. Clone size and the V and J calls come from that table; the DNA yielded D and trimming. The sample contains fewer than 2.5 million clones, over 85% of which appear only once. The V and J ends lost 4 bases and 0 bases, in that order; junction bases with no gene match: 3. Germline loops: CDR1 SGDLS, CDR2 YYNGEE. The CDR3 runs to 15 residues.

This TCR was sampled from a man between 18 and 35 years old in good health. Some clones in this sample may be carry-over from other donors' samples. Source material: naive CD4+ T cells from PBMCs. Subset given: CD45RA+ positively selected. The chain carries TRBV9 and TRBJ2-2; TRBD1 aligns across 7 bases. The CDR3 here is CASSRQGSNTGELFF. The DNA for the CDR3 is TGTGCCAGCAGCCGACAGGGTTCGAACACCGGGGAGCTGTTTTTT.